These T cell receptor beta chains were read from a single sample in a study of T cells in Graves' hyperthyroidism and ophthalmopathy. TCRdb redid the calling of the multiplex PCR reads with MiXCR, one entry per CDR3 protein. Of a few hundred thousand distinct CDR3 sequences listed, less than 20% are singletons. Material for sequencing was blood. Receptors originate from a young woman with Graves' hyperthyroidism. Both conserved end residues are part of each CDR3. Fields, in order: D gene, clone size, J gene, V gene, CDR3 protein, CDR3 DNA. D genes are given only for firm matches. For some rows the clone size is stated as once, few or many, or as a class when expanded; others skip it.

D: TRBD2; size: NA; J: TRBJ2-1; V: TRBV28; CDR3: CASSSSSGITYNEQFF; DNA: TGTGCCAGCAGTTCCAGTAGCGGGATAACCTACAATGAGCAGTTCTTC
D: NA; size: NA; J: TRBJ2-5; V: TRBV11-2; CDR3: CASSLALSGGVRVETQYF; DNA: TGTGCCAGCAGCTTAGCGCTCAGTGGGGGCGTTAGGGTGGAGACCCAGTACTTC
D: NA; size: NA; J: TRBJ2-7; V: TRBV28; CDR3: CASSLNRGYSYEQYF; DNA: TGTGCCAGCAGTTTAAATCGGGGGTACTCCTACGAGCAGTACTTC
D: NA; size: many; J: TRBJ1-5; V: TRBV28; CDR3: CASKRLQGNQPQHF; DNA: TGTGCCAGCAAGCGACTCCAGGGCAATCAGCCCCAGCATTTT
D: NA; size: few; J: TRBJ2-4; V: TRBV5-5; CDR3: CASSLTVHEYF; DNA: TGTGCCAGCAGCTTGACGGTCCATGAGTACTTC
D: TRBD2; size: many; J: TRBJ2-1; V: TRBV12-3/TRBV12-4; CDR3: CASSRPGLAGDYNEQFF; DNA: TGTGCCAGCAGTAGACCGGGACTAGCGGGCGATTACAATGAGCAGTTCTTC
D: NA; size: many; J: TRBJ2-1; V: TRBV6-2/TRBV6-3; CDR3: CASTLDETNEQFF; DNA: TGTGCCAGCACCTTGGACGAGACCAATGAGCAGTTCTTC
D: TRBD2; size: NA; J: TRBJ2-1; V: TRBV5-5; CDR3: CASSHPREGLLRSYNEQFF; DNA: TGTGCCAGCAGCCATCCGCGGGAGGGCCTTTTGCGGTCCTACAATGAGCAGTTCTTC
D: TRBD2; size: many; J: TRBJ2-5; V: TRBV28; CDR3: CASSLFTSEGTQYF; DNA: TGTGCCAGCAGTTTATTTACTAGCGAGGGGACCCAGTACTTC
D: NA; size: many; J: TRBJ1-1; V: TRBV20-1; CDR3: CSAQGRTANTEAFF; DNA: TGCAGTGCCCAAGGACGGACAGCGAACACTGAAGCTTTCTTT
D: NA; size: many; J: TRBJ2-3; V: TRBV5-1; CDR3: CASSLDSGGDTQYF; DNA: TGCGCCAGCAGCTTGGACTCTGGGGGGGATACGCAGTATTTT
D: NA; size: NA; J: TRBJ1-4; V: TRBV7-9; CDR3: CASSFYTATNEKLFF; DNA: TGTGCCAGCAGCTTTTACACTGCAACTAATGAAAAACTGTTTTTT
D: TRBD2; size: many; J: TRBJ2-4; V: TRBV20-1; CDR3: CSATRTGLALNVAKNIQYF; DNA: TGCAGTGCTACAAGAACGGGACTAGCGCTGAATGTAGCCAAAAACATTCAGTACTTC
D: TRBD2; size: NA; J: TRBJ2-5; V: TRBV6-2/TRBV6-3; CDR3: CASRPITSAQETQYF; DNA: TGTGCCAGCAGACCCATAACTAGCGCCCAAGAGACCCAGTACTTC